The rows below give T cell receptor beta chains drawn from one sample of a study of T cell repertoires in cytomegalovirus infection. TCRdb used MiXCR to reprocess the reads, holding one entry per CDR3 protein. The sample carries hundreds of thousands of distinct CDR3 sequences, roughly 15% recorded once. Specimen: PBMCs. The receptors were gathered from a human donor in good health (CMV status not recorded). Some clones in this sample may be carry-over from other donors' samples. The CDR3 runs from the conserved cysteine through the conserved F or W. D genes are given only for firm matches. Rows may omit the clone size; those that give it use once, few, many or a size class.

-,TRBJ2-7,TRBD1,TRBV19,CAISGTGYNYEQYF,TGTGCTATATCCGGGACAGGGTATAACTACGAGCAGTACTTC
few,TRBJ2-5,TRBD1,TRBV6-1,CASSATGDSETQYF,TGTGCCAGCAGTGCCACAGGGGATTCGGAGACCCAGTACTTC
-,TRBJ2-1,TRBD2,TRBV10-2,CASSESRGGVNEQFF,TGCGCCAGCAGTGAGTCGCGGGGGGGCGTAAATGAGCAGTTCTTC
few,TRBJ2-3,TRBD1,TRBV12-5,CASGQTTPRQGLLHTDTQYF,TGTGCTAGTGGCCAAACTACACCCCGACAGGGCCTACTACACACAGATACGCAGTATTTT
few,TRBJ2-1,-,TRBV6-6,CASSYSLDSLNEQFF,TGTGCCAGCAGTTACTCGCTCGACAGCCTCAATGAGCAGTTCTTC
many,TRBJ2-5,-,TRBV7-2,CASSLVLTPGRSTQYF,TGTGCCAGCAGCTTAGTTCTGACCCCCGGCAGGTCGACCCAGTACTTC
few,TRBJ2-5,TRBD1,TRBV27,CASRRTGSGTQYF,TGTGCCAGCAGACGGACAGGGTCGGGGACCCAGTACTTC
many,TRBJ1-2,TRBD1,TRBV7-2,CASSQQGGDGYTF,TGTGCCAGCAGCCAACAGGGGGGCGATGGCTACACCTTC
few,TRBJ2-5,TRBD2,TRBV11-2,CASTYNVAGARETQYF,TGTGCCAGCACCTATAACGTAGCGGGGGCGAGGGAGACCCAGTACTTC
-,TRBJ2-5,-,TRBV5-1,CASNRADGQETQYF,TGCGCCAGCAACCGGGCAGACGGCCAAGAGACCCAGTACTTC
few,TRBJ2-1,TRBD1,TRBV19,CASSNSGTGDNEQFF,TGTGCCAGTAGCAACTCCGGGACAGGGGACAATGAGCAGTTCTTC
many,TRBJ2-5,-,TRBV7-2,CASSRYQETQYF,TGTGCCAGCAGCAGATACCAAGAGACCCAGTACTTC
-,TRBJ2-5,-,TRBV7-2,CASSLVVQETQYF,TGTGCCAGCAGCTTAGTAGTCCAAGAGACCCAGTACTTC
many,TRBJ2-3,TRBD2,TRBV7-2,CASSLGLAASTDTQYF,TGTGCCAGCAGCTTAGGCCTAGCGGCTAGCACAGATACGCAGTATTTT
-,TRBJ2-7,-,TRBV10-3,CAISESRGAGDEQYF,TGTGCCATCAGTGAGTCACGGGGGGCTGGAGACGAGCAGTACTTC
many,TRBJ2-2,-,TRBV24-1,CATSDPGETNTGELFF,TGTGCCACCAGTGATCCAGGGGAAACGAACACCGGGGAGCTGTTTTTT
few,TRBJ2-1,TRBD2,TRBV12-5,CASGPRTSGPKLCYNEQFF,TGTGCTAGTGGTCCCCGGACTAGCGGGCCAAAACTCTGCTACAATGAGCAGTTCTTC
-,TRBJ1-1,TRBD1,TRBV20-1,CSAQGADHTEAFF,TGCAGTGCCCAGGGGGCAGATCACACTGAAGCTTTCTTT
-,TRBJ2-5,-,TRBV7-2,CASSPNRAEETQYF,TGTGCCAGCAGCCCCAACAGGGCCGAAGAGACCCAGTACTTC